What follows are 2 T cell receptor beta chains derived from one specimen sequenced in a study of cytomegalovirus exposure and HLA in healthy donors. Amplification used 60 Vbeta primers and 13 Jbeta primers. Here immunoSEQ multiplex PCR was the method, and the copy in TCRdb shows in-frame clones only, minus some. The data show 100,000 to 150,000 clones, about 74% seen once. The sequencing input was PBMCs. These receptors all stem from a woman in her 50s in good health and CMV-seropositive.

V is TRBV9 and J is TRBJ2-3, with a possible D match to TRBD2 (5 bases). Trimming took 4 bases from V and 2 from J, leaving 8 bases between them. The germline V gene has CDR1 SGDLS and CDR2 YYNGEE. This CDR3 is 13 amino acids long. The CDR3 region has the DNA TGTGCCAGCAGCCGAGCGGACACAGATACGCAGTATTTT. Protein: CASSRADTDTQYF.

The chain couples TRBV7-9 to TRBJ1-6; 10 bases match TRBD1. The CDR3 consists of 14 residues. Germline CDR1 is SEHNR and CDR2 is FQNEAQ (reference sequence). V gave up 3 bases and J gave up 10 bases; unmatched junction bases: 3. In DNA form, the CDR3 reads TGTGCCAGCAGCTTGACAGGGGGCTACTCACCCCTCCACTTT. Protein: CASSLTGGYSPLHF. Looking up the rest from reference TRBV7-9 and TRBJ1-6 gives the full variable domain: DTGVSQNPRHKITKRGQNVTFRCDPISEHNRLYWYRQTLGQGPEFLTYFQNEAQLEKSRLLSDRFSAERPKGSFSTLEIQRTEQGDSAMYLCASSLTGGYSPLHFGNGTRLTVT.